Presented here are 13 T cell receptor beta chains from one specimen sequenced in a study of cytomegalovirus exposure and HLA in healthy donors. Researchers ran the PCR with 60 Vbeta and 13 Jbeta primers. Measured with immunoSEQ multiplex PCR; TCRdb has only the in-frame clones, and not every one. The sample yields 50,000 or so clones, about 81% seen once. The sequencing sample was made of PBMCs. The receptors derive from a boy between 5 and 17 years old in good health and CMV-seropositive.

The chain combines TRBV5-1 with TRBJ1-1; the D gene is possibly TRBD1 (5 bases). From germline, CDR1 is SGHRS and CDR2 YFSETQ. V was trimmed by 4 bases and J by 2 bases, leaving 12 bases between them. The CDR3 length is 14 residues. CDR3 in DNA: TGCGCCAGCAGCCCTCAGGGAAGAAACACTGAAGCTTTCTTT. Its translation: CASSPQGRNTEAFF.

In this sample, this clone turned up once. The chain joins TRBV5-4 to TRBJ2-5; TRBD1 matches 8 bases. The J call is in doubt because the DNA end fits TRBJ2-7 better. From germline, CDR1 is SGHNT and CDR2 YYREEE (reference sequence). CDR3 length: 15 residues. In DNA form, the CDR3 reads TGTGCCAGCAGCAGAATGGACAGGGATAACGGCGAGCAGTACTTC. It specifies CASSRMDRDNGEQYF.

V usage is TRBV12-5 and J usage is TRBJ2-5; no reliable D call. Looked up from germline, CDR1 is LGHNT and CDR2 is FRNRAP. The CDR3 length is 14 residues. The germline V and J ends were trimmed by 2 bases and 1 base, with 8 bases remaining between them. The CDR3 DNA reads as TGTGCTAGTGGTTTGTCCCGTATCCAAGAGACCCAGTACTTC. Its translation is CASGLSRIQETQYF.

DNA for the CDR3: TGTGCCAGCCGGGGAGCCGGGGCCAACGTCCTGACTTTC. It encodes CASRGAGANVLTF. This sequence joins TRBV5-4 and TRBJ2-6, with D possibly being TRBD2 (5 bases). The ends were cut back, 7 bases at V and 4 bases at J, with 9 bases in the middle. This CDR3 contains 13 residues. From germline, CDR1 is SGHNT and CDR2 YYREEE (reference sequence).

The chain carries TRBV27 and TRBJ2-1, with TRBD2 matching over 11 bases. Germline assignment: CDR1 MNHEY and CDR2 SMNVEV (reference sequence). V shed 8 bases and J 5 bases; nucleotides not matched to a gene: 5. The CDR3 is 14 amino acids. The CDR3 DNA follows: TGTGCCAGCCTCAATAGCGGGGGGGACAATGAGCAGTTCTTC. Its protein is CASLNSGGDNEQFF.

The V and J genes are TRBV6-5 and TRBJ2-7, with D possibly TRBD1 on 5 matching bases. The CDR3 loop spans 15 amino acids. The germline gives CDR1 MNHEY, CDR2 SVGAGI. With 0 bases removed from V and 3 bases from J, the gap between germline ends came to 12 bases. The CDR3 is CASSYSVDIGYEQYF. CDR3 coding DNA: TGTGCCAGCAGTTACTCCGTGGACATAGGCTACGAGCAGTACTTC.

The sample holds a few counts of this clone. The gene calls are TRBV7-2 and TRBJ1-2; a possible D gene is TRBD1 (6 bases). V was pared by 7 bases and J by 4 bases, with 19 bases between. From germline, CDR1 is SGHTA and CDR2 FQGNSA. The CDR3 is made up of 15 amino acids. CDR3 DNA sequence: TGTGCCAGCACCGGGACAATCGGCACTACCTATGGCTACACCTTC. Encoded protein: CASTGTIGTTYGYTF.

The chain couples TRBV7-2 to TRBJ2-7; 10 positions match TRBD2. The trim removed 5 bases at V and 3 bases at J, leaving 7 bases unmatched. The CDR3 extends over 15 amino acids. The V gene's germline CDR1 is SGHTA and CDR2 FQGNSA. CDR3 in amino acids: CASSRWTSGFYEQYF. The CDR3 DNA sequence: TGTGCCAGCAGCAGATGGACTAGCGGATTCTACGAGCAGTACTTC.

V usage is TRBV4-1 and J usage is TRBJ1-1, with 9 bases fitting TRBD1. CDR3 length: 17 residues. J gave up 2 bases and V 4 bases, and 11 bases lay outside the gene matches. Germline values: CDR1 MGHRA, CDR2 YSYEKL. The CDR3 loop is CASSPHPRDRDNTEAFF. In DNA, the CDR3 is TGCGCCAGCAGCCCCCACCCGCGGGACAGGGATAACACTGAAGCTTTCTTT.

This chain connects TRBV7-3 to TRBJ2-3; tentative D call: TRBD2 (5 bases). There are 16 residues in the CDR3. CDR1 is SGHTA and CDR2 is FQGTGA in the germline V gene. Trimming shortened V by 5 bases and J by 4 bases, and 19 bases separated the two germline ends. The CDR3 DNA follows: TGTGCCAGCAGCCCCATGCACGGGAATGCGGCAGATACGCAGTATTTT. The encoded protein is CASSPMHGNAADTQYF. Full variable domain (outside the CDR3, taken from reference TRBV7-3 and TRBJ2-3): GAGVSQTPSNKVTEKGKYVELRCDPISGHTALYWYRQSLGQGPEFLIYFQGTGAADDSGLPNDRFFAVRPEGSVSTLKIQRTERGDSAVYLCASSPMHGNAADTQYFGPGTRLTVL.

The rearrangement joins TRBV9 to TRBJ1-2, with D unclear. V gave up 3 bases and J gave up 9 bases, with 9 bases separating them. CDR1 SGDLS and CDR2 YYNGEE come from the germline V gene. The CDR3 consists of 11 residues. CDR3 in amino acids: CASSATMSYTF. In DNA, the CDR3 is TGTGCCAGCAGCGCGACAATGAGCTACACCTTC.

J is TRBJ1-2 and V is TRBV6-1, with TRBD1 identical over 8 bases. This CDR3 has 14 amino acids. J lost 4 bases, V lost 4 bases, and 5 bases had no gene match. From germline, CDR1 is MNHNS and CDR2 SASEGT. CDR3 bases: TGTGCCAGCAGTGGAGGAGGACAGGGCTATGGCTACACCTTC. Its protein product is CASSGGGQGYGYTF.

This clone occurred once. The chain joins TRBV6-5 to TRBJ1-3; the D gene is possibly TRBD1 (5 bases). Looked up from germline, CDR1 is MNHEY and CDR2 is SVGAGI. CDR3 size: 11 residues. V lost 7 bases and J lost 4, with 5 bases in between. This chain's CDR3 is CASNRGNTIYF. CDR3 nucleotides: TGTGCCAGCAACAGGGGAAACACCATATATTTT.